Sequencing of this T cell receptor beta chain was carried out in a study of cytomegalovirus exposure and HLA in healthy donors. Repertoires were generated with immunoSEQ multiplex PCR, while TCRdb's copy carries only in-frame clones and drops some. The sample records about 89,000 clones, 84% being singletons. As regards this clone: No antigen is known for it.

The CDR3 totals 13 residues. V was clipped by 0 bases and J by 6 bases, with 5 bases between them. The germline V gene has CDR1 SEHNR and CDR2 FQNEAQ (reference sequence). Whole-study findings and limits: Altogether, about 160 TCR beta chains were recorded as cytomegalovirus-associated. TCR clusters originating in the first cohort tended to co-occur in the 100 to 150 validation repertoires, according to a later analysis. In vitro work confirmed that a few CMV-associated chains recognize CMV antigens. Rare TCR sequences dominated, though some public TCRs recurred in many donors.

The receptor comes from a woman aged 18-29 years in good health and CMV-seropositive. Material: PBMCs. This rearrangement joins TRBV7-9 to TRBJ1-4; no definite D call. The CDR3 spells CASSLAGDEKLFF. CDR3 in DNA: TGTGCCAGCAGCTTAGCCGGGGATGAAAAACTGTTTTTT.